Each of the 31 T cell receptor beta chains below was sequenced from the same sample in a study of blood T cell repertoires in COVID-19. Only in-frame clones appear in the TCRdb table, and some are missing; sequencing was by immunoSEQ multiplex PCR. This table holds about 62,000 clones, about nine tenths found once. What was sequenced was peripheral blood. The receptors were sampled from a human donor in a cohort sampled during active COVID-19.

The chain combines TRBV6-6 with TRBJ2-7; 11 bases match TRBD1. The CDR3 is 16 residues long. Germline V lookup: CDR1 MNHNY, CDR2 SVGAGI (reference sequence). V lost 7 bases to trimming and J lost 5 bases; unmatched junction nucleotides: 13. This CDR3 is CASIQIPGQGVNEQYF. The CDR3 DNA reads as TGTGCCAGCATCCAAATTCCGGGACAGGGGGTGAACGAGCAGTACTTC.

In nucleotides, the CDR3 is TGTGCCTGGAGTGGGGCTTTGGCCACTGAAGCTTTCTTT. Encoded protein: CAWSGALATEAFF. This chain uses TRBV30 with TRBJ1-1, with no clear D. From germline, CDR1 is GTSNPN and CDR2 SVGIG (reference sequence). V was cut by 1 base and J by 4 bases, with 10 bases left in between. The CDR3 has 13 amino acids.

This chain joins TRBV5-4 and TRBJ2-2; 11 nucleotides line up with TRBD1. This CDR3 has 16 residues. CDR1 and CDR2 (germline): SGHNT, YYREEE (reference sequence). V lost 4 bases, J lost 3 bases, and 5 bases stayed unmatched. CDR3: CASSRTGGGDTGELFF. In DNA, the CDR3 is TGTGCCAGCAGCCGGACAGGGGGCGGCGACACCGGGGAGCTGTTTTTT.

The V call is TRBV20-1, the J call TRBJ2-3; D uncertain. The germline V gene encodes CDR1 DFQATT and CDR2 SNEGSKA (reference sequence). V was trimmed by 6 bases and J by 1 base, leaving 5 bases between them. The CDR3 totals 11 residues. CDR3 in amino acids: CSAPGTDTQYF. The CDR3 DNA reads as TGCAGTGCCCCCGGCACAGATACGCAGTATTTT.

This chain links TRBV4-1 with TRBJ2-3, with 11 nucleotides matching TRBD2. The germline gives CDR1 MGHRA, CDR2 YSYEKL. This CDR3 region has 20 residues. The V gene end was trimmed by 2 bases and the J gene end by 0 bases; junction bases not matched to a gene: 13. CDR3 nucleotide sequence: TGCGCCAGCAGCCAACCACCGCGGACTAGCGGGCCTTCTAGCACAGATACGCAGTATTTT. Protein sequence: CASSQPPRTSGPSSTDTQYF.

CDR3 coding DNA: TGTGCCAGTAGTATCCAGGGTAATTTCGGTGAAAAACTGTTTTTT. It specifies CASSIQGNFGEKLFF. The chain recombines TRBV19 with TRBJ1-4; the D gene is possibly TRBD1 (5 bases). V lost 3 bases, J lost 7 bases, and 15 bases lay in between. Germline CDR1 and CDR2: LNHDA and SQIVND (reference sequence). The CDR3 length is 15 residues.

The table lists this clone with a few counts. The chain couples TRBV29-1 to TRBJ2-5, with a possible D match to TRBD1 (5 bases). Germline V gene lookup returns CDR1 SQVTM and CDR2 ANQGSEA. V was cut by 0 bases and J by 2 bases, with 13 bases left in between. The CDR3 extends over 15 amino acids. The CDR3 is CSVEEGQGQQETQYF. CDR3 sequence (DNA): TGCAGCGTTGAAGAAGGGCAGGGCCAGCAAGAGACCCAGTACTTC.

The CDR3 region is CASSPAGVRAYEQYF. The DNA for the CDR3 is TGTGCCAGCAGTCCTGCGGGAGTACGGGCCTACGAGCAGTACTTC. The rearrangement links TRBV28 to TRBJ2-7, with 7 bases matching TRBD2. Per the germline V gene, CDR1 is MDHEN and CDR2 is SYDVKM. Unmatched junction bases numbered 9, after V lost 5 bases and J lost 2 bases. The CDR3 has 15 residues.

J is TRBJ2-7 and V is TRBV6-2 or TRBV6-3; TRBD2 agrees at 8 bases. This CDR3 is built from 14 residues. CDR1 MNHEY and CDR2 SVGEGT come from the germline V gene. Trimming cost V 5 bases and J 2 bases; bases outside gene matches: 5. The CDR3 reads CASSLVAGPYEQYF. DNA of the CDR3: TGTGCCAGCAGTCTCGTAGCGGGGCCCTACGAGCAGTACTTC.

The gene calls are TRBV6-2 or TRBV6-3 and TRBJ1-6; the D is unclear. The CDR3 is 13 residues long. CDR1 and CDR2 from the germline V gene are MNHEY and SVGEGT. V was clipped by 5 bases and J by 7 bases, with 9 bases between them. CDR3 sequence reads: CASSQNLNSPLHF. CDR3 sequence (DNA): TGTGCCAGCAGTCAGAATCTGAATTCACCCCTCCACTTT.

The CDR3 nucleotides read TGCGCCAGCAGCTTGGGAAAACAGGGGGTAAATGGCTACACCTTC. Its protein is CASSLGKQGVNGYTF. This chain links TRBV5-1 with TRBJ1-2, with TRBD1 identical over 8 bases. CDR1 SGHRS and CDR2 YFSETQ come from the germline V gene. The CDR3 contains 15 residues. The V and J ends lost 0 bases and 6 bases, in that order; junction bases with no gene match: 7.

The chain employs TRBV27 and TRBJ1-5; the match to TRBD1 covers 8 bases. The CDR3 consists of 15 residues. Germline CDR1 and CDR2: MNHEY and SMNVEV (reference sequence). The V gene end was trimmed by 6 bases and the J gene end by 0 bases; junction bases not matched to a gene: 4. The DNA of the CDR3 is TGTGCCAGCAGGGCCGACAGGGGTAGCAATCAGCCCCAGCATTTT. This encodes CASRADRGSNQPQHF.

This clone was seen only once. The chain carries TRBV6-5 and TRBJ1-5, with unresolved D. Germline assignment: CDR1 MNHEY and CDR2 SVGAGI. V was cut by 7 bases and J by 0 bases, with 7 bases left in between. The CDR3 contains 13 residues. The CDR3 sequence: CASKQNSNQPQHF. The CDR3 region has the DNA TGTGCCAGCAAACAGAATAGCAATCAGCCCCAGCATTTT.

Notes on this clone: One end of the junction varies from germline; a read error may be responsible. The chain carries TRBV6-6 and TRBJ1-4; 11 nucleotides align to TRBD1. The CDR3 runs 16 residues. The germline V gene encodes CDR1 MNHNY and CDR2 SVGAGI (reference sequence). The CDR3 region is CASSDSGTGGNEKLFF. In nucleotides, the CDR3 is TGTGCCAGCAGTGACTCCGGGACAGGGGGGAATGAAAAACTGTTTTTT.

The rearrangement links TRBV21-1 to TRBJ2-3; the table's D call, TRBD2, has no DNA check behind it. TRBV21-1 is a recognized pseudogene. This CDR3 has 16 residues. This chain's CDR3 is CASSKRDEGATDTQYF. CDR3 sequence (DNA): TGTGCCAGCAGCAAACGGGATGAGGGTGCGACAGATACGCAGTATTTT.

The chain couples TRBV18 to TRBJ1-6; TRBD1 agrees at 10 bases. Germline CDR1 is KGHSH and CDR2 is LQKENI. CDR3 length: 15 residues. The J segment lost 10 bases and the V segment lost 3 bases, leaving 6 bases of the junction unmatched. The DNA of the CDR3 is TGTGCCAGCTCACCTTTGGGGACAGGGGAATCACCCCTCCACTTT. It translates to CASSPLGTGESPLHF.

The rearrangement uses TRBV6-6 and TRBJ1-1, with TRBD1 as a possible D gene (5 bases). Germline lookup yields CDR1 MNHNY and CDR2 SVGAGI (reference sequence). The CDR3 has 14 residues. The ends were cut back, 7 bases at V and 0 bases at J, with 12 bases in the middle. The CDR3 reads CASIRGEMNTEAFF. The CDR3 DNA follows: TGTGCCAGCATCCGGGGGGAGATGAACACTGAAGCTTTCTTT.

The chain employs TRBV7-2 and TRBJ1-5, with D maybe TRBD1 (5 bases). Germline-derived CDR1 and CDR2 are SGHTA and FQGNSA. V lost 4 bases and J 7 bases, leaving 17 bases between the germline ends. The CDR3 has 15 amino acids. The CDR3 DNA sequence: TGTGCCAGCAGCTCCCATTCGGGGGGAACCCAGCCCCAGCATTTT. Residues: CASSSHSGGTQPQHF.

The chain joins TRBV20-1 to TRBJ1-6; D call uncertain. Germline V CDR1 and CDR2: DFQATT, SNEGSKA (reference sequence). The CDR3 is 14 residues long. Trimming took off 3 bases at V and 10 bases at J, with 16 bases between the two ends. CDR3 loop: CSASKGEVRSPLHF. CDR3 sequence (DNA): TGCAGTGCTAGTAAGGGAGAGGTGAGGTCACCCCTCCACTTT.

V is TRBV6-1 and J is TRBJ1-3; D might be TRBD1 (6 bases). Trimming shortened V by 3 bases and J by 0 bases, and 12 bases separated the two germline ends. This CDR3 contains 16 residues. Germline CDR1 reads MNHNS; CDR2 reads SASEGT. This CDR3 reads CASSESTGFSGNTIYF. CDR3 nucleotide sequence: TGTGCCAGCAGTGAGAGTACAGGGTTCTCTGGAAACACCATATATTTT.

The V gene is TRBV4-3, the J gene TRBJ2-2, with 10 bases matching TRBD2. The ends lost 0 bases at V and 14 bases at J; junction bases unmatched: 6. Germline CDR1 is LGHNA and CDR2 is YSLEER. The CDR3 is made up of 14 amino acids. CDR3 protein: CASSQDRASGSLFF. The CDR3 bases are TGCGCCAGCAGCCAAGATCGGGCTAGCGGGAGTCTGTTTTTT.

This clone was counted once. CDR3 in DNA: TGCGCCAGCAGCTCCGGACAGGGCCAAGAGACCCAGTACTTC. It specifies CASSSGQGQETQYF. The chain has TRBV5-1 and TRBJ2-5, with 8 bases that match TRBD1. V lost 3 bases and J lost 1; bases outside the gene matches: 2. Per the germline V gene, CDR1 is SGHRS and CDR2 is YFSETQ. The CDR3 has 14 residues. The variable domain in full, with the rest retrieved from reference TRBV5-1 and TRBJ2-5, is KAGVTQTPRYLIKTRGQQVTLSCSPISGHRSVSWYQQTPGQGLQFLFEYFSETQRNKGNFPGRFSGRQFSNSRSEMNVSTLELGDSALYLCASSSGQGQETQYFGPGTRLLVL.

The chain employs TRBV11-2 and TRBJ1-6; the match to TRBD1 covers 9 bases. Germline values: CDR1 SGHAT, CDR2 FQNNGV. Germline trimming cut 4 bases from V and 9 bases from J; bases unmatched to any gene: 13. The CDR3 sequence is 17 residues long. The CDR3 nucleotides are TGTGCCAGCAGCTCTTCGACAGGGGGACCTTTTGTTTCACCCCTCCACTTT. Amino acids: CASSSSTGGPFVSPLHF. The variable domain in full, with the rest retrieved from reference TRBV11-2 and TRBJ1-6, is EAGVAQSPRYKIIEKRQSVAFWCNPISGHATLYWYQQILGQGPKLLIQFQNNGVVDDSQLPKDRFSAERLKGVDSTLKIQPAKLEDSAVYLCASSSSTGGPFVSPLHFGNGTRLTVT.

The V and J genes are TRBV7-9 and TRBJ1-2; 9 bases are shared with TRBD1. Germline CDR1 is SEHNR and CDR2 is FQNEAQ (reference sequence). The CDR3 spans 15 residues. The V segment lost 8 bases and the J segment 3 bases; nucleotides outside the gene matches: 10. For the CDR3, the DNA is TGTGCCAGCCTTGCCCCGGGACAGGGTTACTATGGCTACACCTTC. This gives the protein CASLAPGQGYYGYTF.

The chain recombines TRBV30 with TRBJ2-2; D uncertain. Trimming cost V 3 bases and J 6 bases, with 11 bases left between them. The germline V gene has CDR1 GTSNPN and CDR2 SVGIG (reference sequence). This CDR3 region has 13 residues. CDR3 protein: CAWRGPVPGELFF. CDR3 DNA sequence: TGTGCCTGGAGGGGCCCGGTCCCCGGGGAGCTGTTTTTT.

CDR3 protein: CASGPLGGETQYF. The CDR3 DNA sequence: TGTGCCAGTGGGCCCCTGGGGGGAGAGACCCAGTACTTC. The V call is TRBV19, the J call TRBJ2-5, with a weak D call TRBD2 (6 bases). The ends were cut back, 8 bases at V and 4 bases at J, with 14 bases in the middle. CDR3 length: 13 residues. CDR1 and CDR2 from the germline V gene are LNHDA and SQIVND (reference sequence).

This clone was detected a few times. J is TRBJ2-2 and V is TRBV7-9; possible D gene TRBD2, 6 bases. With 5 bases removed from V and 1 base from J, the gap between germline ends came to 14 bases. Germline CDR1 reads SEHNR; CDR2 reads FQNEAQ (reference sequence). The CDR3 runs to 16 residues. The CDR3 DNA reads TGTGCCAGCAGCCTCCGTAGGGGAGGGAACACCGGGGAGCTGTTTTTT. As protein: CASSLRRGGNTGELFF.

There are a few counts of this clone. This chain joins TRBV4-3 and TRBJ2-5; D is perhaps TRBD2 (6 bases). V was cut by 0 bases and J by 5 bases, with 19 bases left in between. Per germline, CDR1 LGHNA and CDR2 YSLEER. This CDR3 region has 17 residues. The chain's CDR3 is CASSQDSTETSWETQYF. The CDR3 DNA reads TGCGCCAGCAGCCAAGATAGCACGGAGACTAGTTGGGAGACCCAGTACTTC.

The chain joins TRBV4-3 to TRBJ1-1, with TRBD1 as a possible D gene (5 bases). CDR1 is LGHNA and CDR2 is YSLEER in the germline V gene. V dropped 1 base and J dropped 6 bases, with 15 bases sitting between them. The CDR3 covers 15 residues. The CDR3 DNA follows: TGCGCCAGCAGCCAAGCTTTCAGGGTCTGGGCTGAAGCTTTCTTT. It encodes CASSQAFRVWAEAFF.

This sequence joins TRBV18 and TRBJ2-2; 10 bases align to TRBD2. Germline V gene data show CDR1 as KGHSH and CDR2 as LQKENI. V was pared by 0 bases and J by 7 bases, with 5 bases of the junction left unmatched. CDR3 size: 16 residues. CDR3 sequence (DNA): TGTGCCAGCTCACCACCCAGCGGGGGGGCAAGCGGGGAGCTGTTTTTT. It is translated as CASSPPSGGASGELFF.

This chain uses TRBV9 with TRBJ2-3; 8 nucleotides match TRBD2. The CDR3 is 14 amino acids. Germline CDR1 and CDR2: SGDLS and YYNGEE. V was clipped by 6 bases and J by 4 bases; unmatched bases: 7. CDR3 DNA sequence: TGTGCCAGCACCGCTAGCGGGTACCCAGATACGCAGTATTTT. It translates to CASTASGYPDTQYF.